This T cell receptor (beta chain) was sequenced in a study of CD8 T cells in ankylosing spondylitis. The CDR3 sequence is 15 residues long. The germline V and J ends were trimmed by 8 bases and 6 bases, with 22 bases remaining between them. Looked up from germline, CDR1 is SNHLY and CDR2 is FYNNEI. The table lists this clonotype with a count of one. Its antigen is unidentified. The study, taken as a whole, reports: Significant enrichment of disease-linked clones was reported in matched ankylosing spondylitis synovial fluid. A CD8+ phenotype characterized the disease-linked clones, which were relatively rare in peripheral blood. A TCR beta motif of fewer than ten highly homologous variants seemed to mark ankylosing spondylitis blood. Reactive arthritis synovial fluid and blood previously showed some of these motif variants.

Each CDR3 protein gets one entry after TCRdb re-called the 5' RACE reads with MiXCR. Among about 200,000 distinct CDR3 sequences listed, 13% were seen once. The clonotype comes from a male donor with ankylosing spondylitis or in good health (not recorded which). Sequences were obtained from blood, either unsorted or a sorted T cell fraction (not recorded which). The chain joins TRBV2 to TRBJ1-2; a weak D match, TRBD1 (6 bases). The CDR3 is CASLPRVGGGDGYTF. CDR3 DNA sequence: TGTGCCAGCCTTCCCCGGGTCGGGGGCGGCGATGGCTACACCTTC. Filled out from reference TRBV2 and TRBJ1-2, the complete variable domain reads EPEVTQTPSHQVTQMGQEVILRCVPISNHLYFYWYRQILGQKVEFLVSFYNNEISEKSEIFDDQFSVERPDGSNFTLKIRSTKLEDSAMYFCASLPRVGGGDGYTFGSGTRLTVV.